This record looks at one T cell receptor beta chain sequence and its context. These data come from a study of Tregs in tolerant kidney transplant recipients. Clones were sequenced by immunoSEQ multiplex PCR, and TCRdb holds only the in-frame ones, with some missing. Of tens of thousands of clones in the sample, 90% to 95% were seen once. The CDR3 runs to 13 residues. Germline V gene data show CDR1 as MNHEY and CDR2 as SVGAGI. V lost 8 bases and J 7 bases, leaving 14 bases between the germline ends. Mixed chimerism was transient after nonmyeloablative marrow transplants from related graft donors. This specimen consisted of CD4+ T cells from blood (PBMCs), obtained 12 months after the transplant. The receptor was derived from a human patient who received a combined kidney and bone marrow transplant. A subset of T cells may come from the graft donor. V gene TRBV6-5 combines with J gene TRBJ1-4, with TRBD1 as a possible D gene (6 bases). CDR3 protein: CASQRTVSEKLFF. The DNA of the CDR3 is TGTGCCAGCCAGCGGACAGTTAGTGAAAAACTGTTTTTT.